Each of the 28 T cell receptor beta chains below was sequenced from the same sample in a study of T-cell reconstitution after alpha-beta-depleted transplantation in children. Unique molecular identifiers were used in preparing the TCRbeta library. One entry per CDR3 protein results from TCRdb running MiXCR on the PCR reads. Found here are 700,000 to 850,000 distinct CDR3 sequences, under 20% of them singletons; the top ten hold roughly 5%. This material consisted of PBMCs, mostly from graft donor cells, taken 360 days after TCRalphabeta/CD19-depleted stem cell transplant. These receptors were obtained from a male patient younger than 18 who had a stem cell transplant for acute lymphoblastic leukemia, so the T cells may come from the graft donor.

The genes are TRBV4-2 and TRBJ2-1; possibly TRBD2 for D (6 bases). The CDR3 has 18 residues. The germline V gene has CDR1 LGHNA and CDR2 YNFKEQ. Deletions cut 4 bases from V and 4 bases from J, with 23 bases between. Here the CDR3 reads CASSRGLFTTKEYNEQFF. CDR3 DNA sequence: TGTGCCAGCAGCCGCGGACTATTCACGACGAAAGAGTACAATGAGCAGTTCTTC.

The V and J genes are TRBV20-1 and TRBJ2-1, with 7 bases lining up with TRBD1. The junction had 13 bases not matched to a gene; V was cut back by 0 bases and J by 2 bases. Germline-derived CDR1 and CDR2 are DFQATT and SNEGSKA (reference sequence). The CDR3 runs to 18 residues. CDR3 coding DNA: TGCAGTGCTAGAGATCATAAAGGGGGCTTGTTGACCTACAATGAGCAGTTCTTC. Translation: CSARDHKGGLLTYNEQFF.

This clonotype was detected only a few times. The chain is built from TRBV30 and TRBJ2-7; 7 bases are a match to TRBD1. Per the germline V gene, CDR1 is GTSNPN and CDR2 is SVGIG (reference sequence). The V gene end was trimmed by 2 bases and the J gene end by 4 bases; junction bases not matched to a gene: 8. The CDR3 is 14 residues long. CDR3 sequence: CAWSRKGGLYEQYF. In nucleotides, the CDR3 is TGTGCCTGGAGTCGTAAAGGGGGCCTTTACGAGCAGTACTTC.

This clonotype was detected only a few times. The chain is built from TRBV3-1 and TRBJ2-1, with 7 bases identical to TRBD2. This CDR3 has 16 residues. CDR1 and CDR2 from the germline V gene are LGHDT and YNNKEL (reference sequence). V trimming: 3 bases; J trimming: 2 bases; junction bases outside the gene matches: 7. Written as DNA, the CDR3 is TGTGCCAGCAGCCAGGGAGCGGGAACCCCCTACAATGAGCAGTTCTTC. Amino acid sequence: CASSQGAGTPYNEQFF.

This clonotype has ten or more counts. The CDR3 protein is CASSYGWLAGSNEQFF. CDR3 bases: TGTGCCAGCAGTTACGGCTGGCTAGCGGGGTCCAATGAGCAGTTCTTC. The chain combines TRBV6-2 or TRBV6-3 with TRBJ2-1; TRBD2 matches at 9 bases. Germline CDR1 MNHEY, CDR2 SVGEGT. The CDR3 runs to 16 residues. The V and J ends lost 2 bases and 6 bases, in that order; junction bases with no gene match: 8.

In this sample, this clonotype turned up a few times. This chain joins TRBV18 and TRBJ2-5, with D perhaps matching TRBD1 (6 bases). CDR3 length: 15 amino acids. The germline CDR1 and CDR2 sequences are KGHSH and LQKENI. The V gene lost 3 bases and the J gene lost 5 bases, with 16 bases spanning the gap. CDR3 sequence: CASSPGTTGMETQYF. As DNA, the CDR3 is TGTGCCAGCTCACCTGGGACCACAGGGATGGAGACCCAGTACTTC.

J is TRBJ2-2 and V is TRBV5-1; no clear D. The CDR3 has 15 amino acids. The germline gives CDR1 SGHRS, CDR2 YFSETQ. Deletions cut 0 bases from V and 1 base from J, with 7 bases between. CDR3 DNA: TGCGCCAGCAGCTTGGGTGATGTGAACACCGGGGAGCTGTTTTTT. It yields the protein CASSLGDVNTGELFF.

V is TRBV6-1 and J is TRBJ2-6; the D is unclear. With 6 bases removed from V and 1 base from J, the gap between germline ends came to 19 bases. The CDR3 runs to 18 residues. From germline, CDR1 is MNHNS and CDR2 SASEGT. The CDR3 bases are TGTGCCAGCAGCATCTACCGGGTCCTGTGGTCTGGGGCCAACGTCCTGACTTTC. It translates to CASSIYRVLWSGANVLTF.

This clonotype has a count of ten or more. The chain joins TRBV24-1 to TRBJ2-3; D is possibly TRBD2 (6 bases). This CDR3 comprises 12 residues. V shed 2 bases and J shed 8 bases, with 7 bases lying between them. Germline lookup yields CDR1 KGHDR and CDR2 SFDVKD. The CDR3 loop reads CATSDWGGTQYF. DNA of the CDR3: TGTGCCACCAGTGATTGGGGAGGTACGCAGTATTTT.

A few counts support this clonotype. This chain uses TRBV27 with TRBJ2-7; 7 bases match TRBD2. CDR1 and CDR2 from the germline V gene are MNHEY and SMNVEV (reference sequence). The CDR3 runs 16 residues. V lost 5 bases and J lost 0; bases outside the gene matches: 10. CDR3 DNA sequence: TGTGCCAGCAGTACCTCCCCTGCGGGGGTCTCCTACGAGCAGTACTTC. Its translation is CASSTSPAGVSYEQYF.

The chain carries TRBV2 and TRBJ2-5, with 7 bases matching TRBD1. The CDR3 runs 13 residues. V lost 8 bases and J lost 2; bases outside the gene matches: 5. Germline loops: CDR1 SNHLY, CDR2 FYNNEI. The CDR3 sequence: CASEEQGQETQYF. In DNA, the CDR3 is TGTGCCAGCGAAGAACAGGGGCAAGAGACCCAGTACTTC.

This chain uses TRBV4-1 with TRBJ1-2; D uncertain. This CDR3 has 12 amino acids. CDR1 is MGHRA and CDR2 is YSYEKL in the germline V gene. V was pared by 2 bases and J by 12 bases, with 13 bases between. CDR3 loop: CASSQPWGRNTF. CDR3 in DNA: TGCGCCAGCAGCCAACCCTGGGGTCGGAACACCTTC.

This chain uses TRBV4-1 with TRBJ2-7; the match to TRBD2 covers 13 bases. Losses at the gene ends were 2 bases for V and 2 bases for J; bases not matched to a gene: 6. From germline, CDR1 is MGHRA and CDR2 YSYEKL. CDR3 length equals 17 residues. CDR3 sequence: CASSQIGLAGVAYEQYF. CDR3 coding DNA: TGCGCCAGCAGCCAAATTGGACTAGCGGGAGTCGCCTACGAGCAGTACTTC.

The chain employs TRBV29-1 and TRBJ1-2; D is unclear. Germline values: CDR1 SQVTM, CDR2 ANQGSEA. V was shortened by 3 bases and J by 4 bases, with 9 bases between the two germline ends. CDR3 length equals 12 residues. The CDR3 sequence: CSVETRTYGYTF. In DNA, the CDR3 is TGCAGCGTTGAGACCAGGACCTATGGCTACACCTTC.

The V gene is TRBV6-5, the J gene TRBJ1-5; no definite D call. The V gene lost 4 bases and the J gene lost 2 bases, with 6 bases spanning the gap. Germline V gene data show CDR1 as MNHEY and CDR2 as SVGAGI. There are 13 residues in the CDR3. In DNA, the CDR3 is TGTGCCAGCAGTTCGATTGGCAATCAGCCCCAGCATTTT. It is translated as CASSSIGNQPQHF.

CDR3 sequence: CSVYPGYNEQFF. CDR3 nucleotide sequence: TGCAGCGTTTACCCAGGTTACAATGAGCAGTTCTTC. V and J are TRBV29-1 and TRBJ2-1, with D hard to call. CDR1 SQVTM and CDR2 ANQGSEA come from the germline V gene. This CDR3 region has 12 residues. Trimming left V 5 bases short and J 4 bases short, with 9 bases between.

This clonotype turned up a few times. This CDR3 is CASSLVPQEKLFF. Written as DNA, the CDR3 is TGTGCCAGCAGTTTAGTCCCCCAGGAAAAACTGTTTTTT. The rearrangement joins TRBV12-3 or TRBV12-4 to TRBJ1-4; D not resolved. The CDR3 loop spans 13 amino acids. Trimming shortened V by 1 base and J by 8 bases, and 8 bases separated the two germline ends.

This clonotype was counted many times. The genes are TRBV7-9 and TRBJ2-1, with D perhaps assigned TRBD1 or TRBD2 (5 bases each). This CDR3 spans 12 amino acids. Germline values: CDR1 SEHNR, CDR2 FQNEAQ (reference sequence). The germline V and J ends were trimmed by 5 bases and 7 bases, with 9 bases remaining between them. CDR3 nucleotides: TGTGCCAGCAGCCCGGGACCTAATGAGCAGTTCTTC. Residues: CASSPGPNEQFF.

This clonotype has only a few counts. The V and J genes are TRBV5-1 and TRBJ2-7; D not resolved. The ends were cut back, 0 bases at V and 7 bases at J, with 11 bases in the middle. Germline V gene sequence: CDR1 SGHRS, CDR2 YFSETQ. The CDR3 totals 13 residues. The CDR3 nucleotides are TGCGCCAGCAGCTTGGGGGTTGTGGGGGAGCAGTACTTC. Translated, it gives CASSLGVVGEQYF.

This clonotype has more than one count but fewer than ten. This chain links TRBV7-6 with TRBJ2-1, with D possibly called TRBD1 or TRBD2 (6 bases each). This CDR3 contains 13 residues. Trimming took 4 bases from V and 10 from J, leaving 14 bases between them. Germline lookup yields CDR1 SGHVS and CDR2 FNYEAQ. The CDR3 here is CASSYGEGGEQFF. The CDR3 nucleotides are TGTGCCAGCAGCTATGGCGAGGGGGGCGAGCAGTTCTTC. The whole variable domain, filled in from reference TRBV7-6 and TRBJ2-1, reads GAGVSQSPRYKVTKRGQDVALRCDPISGHVSLYWYRQALGQGPEFLTYFNYEAQQDKSGLPNDRFSAERPEGSISTLTIQRTEQRDSAMYRCASSYGEGGEQFFGPGTRLTVL.

This rearrangement joins TRBV12-3 or TRBV12-4 to TRBJ2-7, with D tentatively TRBD2 (6 bases). Between the trimmed V and J ends, which lost 7 bases and 6 bases, there was a span of 19 bases. The CDR3 spans 14 residues. CDR3 nucleotides: TGTGCCAGCATTTGGGGGACTGAGACGGGCGAGCAGTACTTC. Its protein product is CASIWGTETGEQYF.

The rearrangement joins TRBV27 to TRBJ2-5, with D possibly being TRBD2 (6 bases). V was trimmed by 6 bases and J by 2 bases, leaving 16 bases between them. Germline V lookup: CDR1 MNHEY, CDR2 SMNVEV (reference sequence). The CDR3 has 15 amino acids. This CDR3 reads CASRAPGTPQETQYF. The CDR3 coding sequence is TGTGCCAGCAGAGCGCCCGGGACTCCTCAAGAGACCCAGTACTTC.

This clonotype was observed a few times. The chain carries TRBV11-2 and TRBJ2-1, with 10 bases lining up with TRBD2. The length of the CDR3 is 15 residues. Trimming at V came to 1 base and at J to 12 bases, leaving 9 bases not matched to a gene. Looked up from germline, CDR1 is SGHAT and CDR2 is FQNNGV. The CDR3 DNA sequence: TGTGCCAGCAGCTTAGCAGGGGCTAGCGGGAGAGCGCAGTTCTTC. This codes for CASSLAGASGRAQFF.

This clonotype was counted a few times. The chain carries TRBV3-1 and TRBJ1-1, with unresolved D. Germline CDR1 and CDR2: LGHDT and YNNKEL (reference sequence). The CDR3 is 14 residues long. The ends were cut back, 5 bases at V and 3 bases at J, with 13 bases in the middle. CDR3: CASSSNWGDTEAFF. The CDR3 region has the DNA TGTGCCAGCAGCTCCAATTGGGGAGACACTGAAGCTTTCTTT.

This clonotype has more than one count but fewer than ten. V usage is TRBV3-1 and J usage is TRBJ2-7; D gene unclear. Trimming cost V 6 bases and J 7 bases, with 22 bases left between them. Per the germline V gene, CDR1 is LGHDT and CDR2 is YNNKEL (reference sequence). The CDR3 spans 15 residues. CDR3 region: CASSLPAGTYREQYF. DNA for the CDR3: TGTGCCAGCAGTCTGCCAGCCGGCACGTATAGAGAGCAGTACTTC.

This clonotype was seen repeatedly, ten times or more. The rearrangement links TRBV7-9 to TRBJ2-5; D gene ambiguous. CDR1 is SEHNR, CDR2 FQNEAQ, per germline (reference sequence). Trimming stripped 3 bases from V and 3 bases from J, with 5 bases between. The CDR3 contains 12 residues. CDR3 residues: CASSFPEETQYF. CDR3 bases: TGTGCCAGCAGCTTCCCGGAAGAGACCCAGTACTTC.

This clonotype showed up many times. The chain carries TRBV6-5 and TRBJ2-7; D unclear. Germline V gives CDR1 MNHEY, CDR2 SVGAGI. The CDR3 has 15 amino acids. The ends were cut back, 0 bases at V and 6 bases at J, with 15 bases in the middle. The CDR3 DNA is TGTGCCAGCAGTTACTCGAGTGGCTTATTGCGCGAGCAGTACTTC. It specifies CASSYSSGLLREQYF.

This chain uses TRBV27 with TRBJ2-1, with 9 bases identical to TRBD2. The CDR3 spans 17 residues. Per the germline V gene, CDR1 is MNHEY and CDR2 is SMNVEV (reference sequence). J gave up 12 bases and V 0 bases, and 15 bases lay outside the gene matches. The CDR3 sequence: CASSLSFGVAGVPWQFF. The CDR3 DNA follows: TGTGCCAGCAGTTTATCCTTTGGGGTAGCGGGAGTGCCATGGCAGTTCTTC.